The present TCR beta chain was sequenced within a study of cytomegalovirus exposure and HLA in healthy donors. Healthy donors of bone marrow made up the group. In the PCR, 60 Vbeta and 13 Jbeta primers were used. The repertoire was sequenced with immunoSEQ multiplex PCR; TCRdb's copy has only in-frame clones and lacks some. The table records under 200,000 clones, 65% to 85% of them present only once. The CDR3 length is 15 residues. V lost 4 bases, J lost 4 bases, and 6 bases stayed unmatched. CDR1 is LGHNA and CDR2 is YNFKEQ in the germline V gene. The study's findings and limits: A previous analysis found most TCR beta V segments productive roughly 87% or roughly 30% of the time.

As concerns this clone: Its antigen is not identified.

Sequenced material: PBMCs. This clonotype was sampled from a man aged 35-49 years in good health and CMV-seropositive. The gene calls are TRBV4-2 and TRBJ2-7, with 11 bases fitting TRBD2. Here the CDR3 DNA reads TGTGCCAGCAGCCGAGTAGCGGGAGGGGGGTACGAGCAGTACTTC. This translates into CASSRVAGGGYEQYF.